The 32 T cell receptor beta chains below all came from one sample that was sequenced in a study of cytomegalovirus exposure and HLA in healthy donors. TCRdb keeps only in-frame clones here, not all; method: immunoSEQ multiplex PCR. The sample carries 200,000 to 300,000 clones, about 90% recorded once. Sequencing was carried out using PBMCs. The receptors were sampled from a woman under 40 in good health and CMV-seronegative.

The CDR3 loop is CASSATGLSVDTQYF. CDR3 nucleotide sequence: TGTGCCAGCAGCGCCACTGGGCTTAGTGTGGATACGCAGTATTTT. The rearrangement links TRBV9 to TRBJ2-3, with unresolved D. CDR1 and CDR2 from the germline V gene are SGDLS and YYNGEE. Trimming pared 3 bases from V and 6 bases from J, leaving 17 bases between. The CDR3 sequence is 15 residues long.

In its sample, this clone was seen once. The CDR3 reads CASTPGTANTYEQYF. The CDR3 nucleotides are TGTGCCAGCACCCCGGGGACAGCGAATACCTACGAGCAGTACTTC. The chain employs TRBV28 and TRBJ2-7, with 7 bases aligning to TRBD1. V was clipped by 7 bases and J by 2 bases; unmatched bases: 11. Germline lookup yields CDR1 MDHEN and CDR2 SYDVKM. The CDR3 runs to 15 residues.

V gene TRBV6-6 combines with J gene TRBJ2-5, with D tentatively TRBD1 (5 bases). The CDR3 runs to 15 residues. V gave up 6 bases and J gave up 2 bases, with 16 bases separating them. CDR1 is MNHNY and CDR2 is SVGAGI in the germline V gene (reference sequence). CDR3 sequence: CASSYTHDSQETQYF. The CDR3 DNA reads as TGTGCCAGCAGCTATACACATGACAGTCAAGAGACCCAGTACTTC.

This clone is a singleton in its sample. This sequence joins TRBV9 and TRBJ2-7; D perhaps matches TRBD1 (6 bases). V was shortened by 4 bases and J by 0 bases, with 14 bases between the two germline ends. Germline lookup yields CDR1 SGDLS and CDR2 YYNGEE. The CDR3 runs to 15 residues. CDR3 nucleotide sequence: TGTGCCAGCAGCCCTGGGGGCAGGTACTCCTACGAGCAGTACTTC. Its protein is CASSPGGRYSYEQYF.

This chain joins TRBV5-1 and TRBJ2-3; 16 nucleotides align to TRBD2. J was trimmed by 5 bases and V by 0 bases; bases with no gene match: 3. The germline CDR1 and CDR2 sequences are SGHRS and YFSETQ. The CDR3 is made up of 17 amino acids. The CDR3 here is CASSLEGLAGGLDTQYF. The CDR3 DNA is TGCGCCAGCAGCTTGGAGGGACTAGCGGGAGGGCTAGATACGCAGTATTTT. The full variable domain, rest sourced from reference TRBV5-1 and TRBJ2-3, is KAGVTQTPRYLIKTRGQQVTLSCSPISGHRSVSWYQQTPGQGLQFLFEYFSETQRNKGNFPGRFSGRQFSNSRSEMNVSTLELGDSALYLCASSLEGLAGGLDTQYFGPGTRLTVL.

This chain links TRBV27 with TRBJ1-1; 7 bases are a match to TRBD1. The trim removed 4 bases at V and 1 base at J, leaving 0 bases unmatched. The CDR3 totals 13 residues. CDR1 and CDR2 from the germline V gene are MNHEY and SMNVEV (reference sequence). CDR3 residues: CASSYRGNTEAFF. The CDR3 DNA follows: TGTGCCAGCAGTTACAGGGGGAACACTGAAGCTTTCTTT.

The chain combines TRBV6-5 with TRBJ1-2; the D is unclear. Germline V CDR1 and CDR2: MNHEY, SVGAGI. This CDR3 region has 14 residues. V lost 0 bases and J lost 4, with 9 bases in between. The CDR3 loop is CASSYSKFFYGYTF. DNA of the CDR3: TGTGCCAGCAGTTACTCGAAGTTTTTCTATGGCTACACCTTC.

This clone was observed a single time. The chain combines TRBV4-1 with TRBJ2-7; TRBD2 aligns across 11 bases. J was trimmed by 2 bases and V by 2 bases; bases with no gene match: 5. The CDR3 totals 16 residues. Germline V CDR1 and CDR2: MGHRA, YSYEKL. The CDR3 loop reads CASSQIGTSGTYEQYF. Written as DNA, the CDR3 is TGCGCCAGCAGCCAAATCGGGACTAGCGGAACCTACGAGCAGTACTTC.

The V and J genes are TRBV28 and TRBJ2-7; D uncertain. Trimming removed 2 bases from V and 7 bases from J, with 12 bases in between. The V gene's germline CDR1 is MDHEN and CDR2 SYDVKM. This CDR3 is built from 13 residues. The CDR3 DNA sequence: TGTGCCAGCAGTTTAGTAAGGGTCGGAGAGCAGTACTTC. Encoded protein: CASSLVRVGEQYF.

The chain carries TRBV18 and TRBJ2-5; TRBD2 aligns across 8 bases. Germline CDR1 reads KGHSH; CDR2 reads LQKENI. CDR3 length: 16 residues. Trimming at V came to 1 base and at J to 5 bases, leaving 9 bases not matched to a gene. This CDR3 is CASSPQEAGGFETQYF. For the CDR3, the DNA is TGTGCCAGCTCACCACAGGAGGCGGGAGGATTTGAGACCCAGTACTTC.

The gene calls are TRBV19 and TRBJ1-5, with 9 bases matching TRBD1. V lost 3 bases and J lost 4; bases outside the gene matches: 4. The germline CDR1 and CDR2 sequences are LNHDA and SQIVND (reference sequence). This CDR3 region has 15 residues. The CDR3 DNA reads as TGTGCCAGTAGTATTTGGGGACAGGGTAATCAGCCCCAGCATTTT. This codes for CASSIWGQGNQPQHF. The whole variable domain, filled in from reference TRBV19 and TRBJ1-5, reads DGGITQSPKYLFRKEGQNVTLSCEQNLNHDAMYWYRQDPGQGLRLIYYSQIVNDFQKGDIAEGYSVSREKKESFPLTVTSAQKNPTAFYLCASSIWGQGNQPQHFGDGTRLSIL.

The rearrangement uses TRBV21-1 and TRBJ2-5; the table's D call, TRBD1, was not checked against the DNA. TRBV21-1 is a documented pseudogene. The CDR3 is 18 residues long. The DNA of the CDR3 is TGTGCCAGCAGCAAAGCGGGGCCGTTTTTTCGTTTTTTCGAGACCCAGTACTTC. Translated, it gives CASSKAGPFFRFFETQYF.

Only a few counts were recorded for this clone. This rearrangement joins TRBV10-3 to TRBJ2-7, with 9 positions matching TRBD1. The V gene's germline CDR1 is ENHRY and CDR2 SYGVKD. This CDR3 region has 14 residues. Trimming cost V 8 bases and J 0 bases; bases outside gene matches: 5. In DNA, the CDR3 is TGTGCCATCGGGGGGGACAGGGACTCCTACGAGCAGTACTTC. Translation gives CAIGGDRDSYEQYF.

This clone showed up many times. The chain uses TRBV6-4 and TRBJ2-3; D might be TRBD2 (5 bases). With 6 bases removed from V and 3 bases from J, the gap between germline ends came to 13 bases. The germline V gene has CDR1 MRHNA and CDR2 SNTAGT. The CDR3 totals 14 residues. CDR3 sequence reads: CASSQTPGTDTQYF. DNA of the CDR3: TGTGCCAGCAGCCAGACGCCGGGGACAGATACGCAGTATTTT.

V and J are TRBV7-6 and TRBJ2-1; D gene ambiguous. The CDR3 consists of 20 residues. Germline values: CDR1 SGHVS, CDR2 FNYEAQ. The V gene lost 5 bases and the J gene lost 0 bases, with 26 bases spanning the gap. CDR3: CASSRKGLGGLQPSYNEQFF. The CDR3 nucleotides read TGTGCCAGCAGCCGCAAGGGCTTGGGTGGGCTGCAACCCTCCTACAATGAGCAGTTCTTC.

The gene calls are TRBV9 and TRBJ2-3; tentative D call: TRBD1 (6 bases). CDR1 and CDR2 from the germline V gene are SGDLS and YYNGEE. The V end was cut by 2 bases, the J end by 2 bases, with 9 bases between. CDR3 size: 14 residues. The CDR3 coding sequence is TGTGCCAGCAGCGTCGGGACAAACACAGATACGCAGTATTTT. It translates to CASSVGTNTDTQYF.

In its sample, this clone was seen once. The chain recombines TRBV14 with TRBJ2-5; 10 bases fit TRBD2. The CDR3 sequence is 15 residues long. V gave up 5 bases and J gave up 4 bases; unmatched junction bases: 7. Germline V gene sequence: CDR1 SGHDN, CDR2 FVKESK. The CDR3 here is CASSFRTSGAETQYF. CDR3 in DNA: TGTGCCAGCAGCTTCCGGACTAGCGGCGCAGAGACCCAGTACTTC.

V gene TRBV27 combines with J gene TRBJ2-1; TRBD2 agrees at 14 bases. Unmatched junction bases numbered 9, after V lost 5 bases and J lost 6 bases. CDR1 is MNHEY and CDR2 is SMNVEV in the germline V gene (reference sequence). The CDR3 extends over 17 amino acids. DNA of the CDR3: TGTGCCAGCAGTCCTAGACTAGCGGGAGGGCCCGGCAATGAGCAGTTCTTC. Translating gives CASSPRLAGGPGNEQFF.

The J gene is TRBJ2-5, the V gene TRBV15, with D unclear. Per the germline V gene, CDR1 is LNHNV and CDR2 is YYDKDF (reference sequence). This CDR3 contains 15 residues. Trimming stripped 0 bases from V and 2 bases from J, with 10 bases between. CDR3 residues: CATSREDSRQETQYF. The DNA for the CDR3 is TGTGCCACCAGCAGAGAAGACTCGCGACAAGAGACCCAGTACTTC.

The rearrangement uses TRBV10-3 and TRBJ1-1; tentative D call: TRBD1 (6 bases). There are 15 residues in the CDR3. V was clipped by 0 bases and J by 3 bases, with 11 bases between them. CDR1 is ENHRY and CDR2 is SYGVKD in the germline V gene. The CDR3 nucleotides are TGTGCCATCAGTGAGTCCGCGGGGGCCCACACTGAAGCTTTCTTT. Translation: CAISESAGAHTEAFF.

The V gene is TRBV5-1, the J gene TRBJ2-5; no clear D gene. This CDR3 region has 12 residues. The V and J ends lost 2 bases and 1 base respectively, with 3 bases between them. Per the germline V gene, CDR1 is SGHRS and CDR2 is YFSETQ. CDR3 nucleotide sequence: TGCGCCAGCAGCTTCAGCCAAGAGACCCAGTACTTC. Encoded protein: CASSFSQETQYF. The variable domain in full, completed from reference TRBV5-1 and TRBJ2-5, reads KAGVTQTPRYLIKTRGQQVTLSCSPISGHRSVSWYQQTPGQGLQFLFEYFSETQRNKGNFPGRFSGRQFSNSRSEMNVSTLELGDSALYLCASSFSQETQYFGPGTRLLVL.

The rearrangement uses TRBV28 and TRBJ2-7; D call uncertain. The V end lost 3 bases, the J end lost 3 bases, and 9 bases lay between the germline ends. This CDR3 region has 13 residues. Germline assignment: CDR1 MDHEN and CDR2 SYDVKM. The CDR3 DNA reads TGTGCCAGCAGTTTCGAAGTGCGCTACGAGCAGTACTTC. Amino acid sequence: CASSFEVRYEQYF.

The chain uses TRBV27 and TRBJ2-7; 7 bases map to TRBD2. This CDR3 comprises 15 residues. J lost 2 bases, V lost 5 bases, and 9 bases had no gene match. Looked up from germline, CDR1 is MNHEY and CDR2 is SMNVEV (reference sequence). The CDR3: CASSPIGGGPYEQYF. CDR3 bases: TGTGCCAGCAGTCCCATCGGGGGAGGGCCCTACGAGCAGTACTTC.

CDR3 loop: CASSSRRGREETQYF. The CDR3 DNA sequence: TGTGCCAGCAGTTCCCGCAGGGGGCGCGAGGAGACCCAGTACTTC. V usage is TRBV28 and J usage is TRBJ2-5, with TRBD1 matching 8 bases. V shed 4 bases and J 5 bases; nucleotides not matched to a gene: 9. There are 15 residues in the CDR3. Germline loops: CDR1 MDHEN, CDR2 SYDVKM.

The V and J genes are TRBV19 and TRBJ2-2; TRBD2 is a possible D gene (5 bases). The ends were cut back, 5 bases at V and 0 bases at J, with 10 bases in the middle. The CDR3 extends over 15 amino acids. Germline CDR1 LNHDA, CDR2 SQIVND (reference sequence). The CDR3 spells CASSPLLANTGELFF. DNA of the CDR3: TGTGCCAGTAGTCCATTACTAGCGAACACCGGGGAGCTGTTTTTT.

The rearrangement joins TRBV19 to TRBJ2-2; possibly TRBD1 for D (6 bases). Per the germline V gene, CDR1 is LNHDA and CDR2 is SQIVND (reference sequence). V shed 7 bases and J shed 4 bases, with 7 bases lying between them. The CDR3 totals 12 residues. CDR3 sequence reads: CASKQGTGELFF. CDR3 nucleotide sequence: TGTGCCAGTAAACAGGGCACCGGGGAGCTGTTTTTT.

The gene calls are TRBV5-5 and TRBJ2-5; 8 nucleotides agree with TRBD2. Germline CDR1 reads SGHKS; CDR2 reads YYEKEE (reference sequence). The CDR3 loop spans 14 amino acids. The V and J ends lost 0 bases and 4 bases, in that order; junction bases with no gene match: 2. CDR3 coding DNA: TGTGCCAGCAGCTTGGCCCTAGCGGGAGAGACCCAGTACTTC. Encoded protein: CASSLALAGETQYF. The full variable domain, rest sourced from reference TRBV5-5 and TRBJ2-5, is DAGVTQSPTHLIKTRGQQVTLRCSPISGHKSVSWYQQVLGQGPQFIFQYYEKEERGRGNFPDRFSARQFPNYSSELNVNALLLGDSALYLCASSLALAGETQYFGPGTRLLVL.

V is TRBV7-3 and J is TRBJ2-6; no clear D gene. Germline V gives CDR1 SGHTA, CDR2 FQGTGA. V was trimmed by 7 bases and J by 0 bases, leaving 10 bases between them. The CDR3 extends over 15 amino acids. CDR3 loop: CASTLGGSGANVLTF. The CDR3 DNA reads TGTGCCAGCACCCTAGGCGGCTCTGGGGCCAACGTCCTGACTTTC.

Only one count was recorded for this clone. CDR3 nucleotide sequence: TGTGCCAGGAGGGTCCTACCCCCCGGGGAGCTGTTTTTT. As protein: CARRVLPPGELFF. The V gene is TRBV28, the J gene TRBJ2-2, with D possibly TRBD2 on 5 matching bases. The CDR3 loop spans 13 amino acids. From germline, CDR1 is MDHEN and CDR2 SYDVKM. The V gene lost 9 bases and the J gene lost 6 bases, with 14 bases spanning the gap.

The chain carries TRBV6-5 and TRBJ2-5; D might be TRBD2 (6 bases). V lost 6 bases, J lost 5 bases, and 16 bases lay in between. The germline V gene has CDR1 MNHEY and CDR2 SVGAGI. The CDR3 loop spans 14 amino acids. CDR3 region: CASRQAGGEETQYF. CDR3 nucleotide sequence: TGTGCCAGCAGACAGGCCGGGGGTGAGGAGACCCAGTACTTC.

The chain couples TRBV4-3 to TRBJ2-7; 8 bases map to TRBD2. CDR1 is LGHNA and CDR2 is YSLEER in the germline V gene. The CDR3 extends over 15 amino acids. V gave up 0 bases and J gave up 6 bases; unmatched junction bases: 7. This CDR3 reads CASSQDRAGVAEQYF. Here the CDR3 DNA reads TGCGCCAGCAGCCAAGATAGAGCGGGAGTTGCCGAGCAGTACTTC.

This clone was seen at least ten times. The chain employs TRBV9 and TRBJ2-3; 8 bases are shared with TRBD2. V lost 0 bases and J lost 3; bases outside the gene matches: 6. Per the germline V gene, CDR1 is SGDLS and CDR2 is YYNGEE. The CDR3 has 16 amino acids. CDR3 amino acids: CASSVEAGADTDTQYF. CDR3 coding DNA: TGTGCCAGCAGCGTAGAAGCGGGAGCGGATACAGATACGCAGTATTTT.